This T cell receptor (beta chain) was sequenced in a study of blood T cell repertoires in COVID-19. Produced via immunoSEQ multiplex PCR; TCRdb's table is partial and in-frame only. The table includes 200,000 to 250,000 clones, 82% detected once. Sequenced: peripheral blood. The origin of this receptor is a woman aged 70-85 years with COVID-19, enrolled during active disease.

DNA for the CDR3: TGTGCCAGTAGTATAGGCAGGGGGCAAAGCGAGCAGTACTTC. Amino acid sequence: CASSIGRGQSEQYF. The chain recombines TRBV19 with TRBJ2-7; 8 bases align to TRBD1. With 1 base clipped from V and 6 bases from J, the junction kept 5 bases outside the gene matches. The length of the CDR3 is 14 residues. Germline V gene lookup returns CDR1 LNHDA and CDR2 SQIVND (reference sequence).